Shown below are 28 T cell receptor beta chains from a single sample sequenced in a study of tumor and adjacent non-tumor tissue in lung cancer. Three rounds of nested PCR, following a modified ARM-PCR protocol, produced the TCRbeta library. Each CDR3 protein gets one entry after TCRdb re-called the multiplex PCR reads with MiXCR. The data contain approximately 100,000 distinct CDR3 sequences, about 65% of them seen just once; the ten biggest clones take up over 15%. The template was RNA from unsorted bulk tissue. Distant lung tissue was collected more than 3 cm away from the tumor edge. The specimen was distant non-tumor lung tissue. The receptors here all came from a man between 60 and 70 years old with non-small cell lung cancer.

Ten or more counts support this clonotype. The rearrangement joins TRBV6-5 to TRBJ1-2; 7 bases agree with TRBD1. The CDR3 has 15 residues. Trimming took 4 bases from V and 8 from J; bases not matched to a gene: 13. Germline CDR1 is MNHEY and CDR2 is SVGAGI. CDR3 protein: CASSSDRVTSEGYTF. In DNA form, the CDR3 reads TGTGCCAGCAGTTCCGACAGGGTTACTTCAGAGGGCTACACCTTC.

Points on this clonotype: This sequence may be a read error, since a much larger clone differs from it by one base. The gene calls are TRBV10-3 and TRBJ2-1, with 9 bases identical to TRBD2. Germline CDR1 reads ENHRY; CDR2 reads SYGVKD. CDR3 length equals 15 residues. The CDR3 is CAISRGAGGYSEQFF. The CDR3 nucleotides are TGTGCCATCAGTCGAGGGGCGGGGGGGTACAGTGAGCAGTTCTTC.

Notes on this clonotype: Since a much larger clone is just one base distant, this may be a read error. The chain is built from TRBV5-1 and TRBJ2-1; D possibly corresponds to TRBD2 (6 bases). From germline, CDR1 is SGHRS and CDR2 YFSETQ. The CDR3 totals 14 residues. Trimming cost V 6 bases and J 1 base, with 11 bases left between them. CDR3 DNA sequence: TGCGCCAGCAACTTCGGGGGATCCTACAATGAGCAGTTCTTC. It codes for CASNFGGSYNEQFF.

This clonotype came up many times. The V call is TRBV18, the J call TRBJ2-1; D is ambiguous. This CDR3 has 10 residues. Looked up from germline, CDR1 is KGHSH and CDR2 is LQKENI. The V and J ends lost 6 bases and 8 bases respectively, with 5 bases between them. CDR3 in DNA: TGTGCCAGCTCTGGGGATGAGCAGTTCTTC. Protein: CASSGDEQFF.

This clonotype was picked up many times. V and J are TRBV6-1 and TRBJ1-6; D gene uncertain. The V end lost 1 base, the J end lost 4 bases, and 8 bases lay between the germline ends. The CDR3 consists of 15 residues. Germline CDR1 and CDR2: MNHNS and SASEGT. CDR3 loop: CASSEVSAYNSPLHF. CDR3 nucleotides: TGTGCCAGCAGTGAAGTTTCAGCTTATAATTCACCCCTCCACTTT.

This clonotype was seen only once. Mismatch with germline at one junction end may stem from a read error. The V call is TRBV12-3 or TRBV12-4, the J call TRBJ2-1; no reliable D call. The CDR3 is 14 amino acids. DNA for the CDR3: TGTGCCAGCAGTTTAGTACCAGCGAACAATGATCAGTTCTTC. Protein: CASSLVPANNDQFF.

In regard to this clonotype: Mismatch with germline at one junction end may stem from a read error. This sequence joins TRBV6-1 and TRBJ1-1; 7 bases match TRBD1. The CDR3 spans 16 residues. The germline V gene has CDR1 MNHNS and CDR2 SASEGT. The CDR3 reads CASSEVSGGLNTEAFF. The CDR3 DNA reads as TGTGCCAGCAGTGAAGTGTCAGGGGGGTTGAACACTGAAGCCTTCTTT.

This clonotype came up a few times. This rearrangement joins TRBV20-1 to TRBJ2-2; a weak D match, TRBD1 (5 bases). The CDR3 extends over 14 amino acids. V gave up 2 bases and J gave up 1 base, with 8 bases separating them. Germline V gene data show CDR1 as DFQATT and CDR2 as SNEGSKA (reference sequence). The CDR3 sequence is CSARHDRNTGELFF. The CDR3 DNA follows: TGCAGTGCTAGACATGACAGGAACACCGGGGAGCTGTTTTTT.

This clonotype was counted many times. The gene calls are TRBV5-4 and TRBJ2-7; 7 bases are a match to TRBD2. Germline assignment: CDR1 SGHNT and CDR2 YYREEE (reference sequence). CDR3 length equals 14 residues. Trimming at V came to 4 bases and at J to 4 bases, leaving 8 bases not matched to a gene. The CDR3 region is CASSAAPGGYEQYF. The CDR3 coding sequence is TGTGCCAGCAGCGCGGCCCCCGGGGGGTACGAGCAGTACTTC. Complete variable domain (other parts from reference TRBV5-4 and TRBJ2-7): ETGVTQSPTHLIKTRGQQVTLRCSSQSGHNTVSWYQQALGQGPQFIFQYYREEENGRGNFPPRFSGLQFPNYSSELNVNALELDDSALYLCASSAAPGGYEQYFGPGTRLTVT.

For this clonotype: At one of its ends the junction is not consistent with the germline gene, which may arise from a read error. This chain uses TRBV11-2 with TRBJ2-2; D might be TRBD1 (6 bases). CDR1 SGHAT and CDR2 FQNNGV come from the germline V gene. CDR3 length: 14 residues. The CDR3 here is CASSSGQNTVELFF. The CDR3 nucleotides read TGTGCCAGCAGTTCAGGACAGAACACAGTGGAGTTGTTTTTT. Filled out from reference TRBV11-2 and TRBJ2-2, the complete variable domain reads EAGVAQSPRYKIIEKRQSVAFWCNPISGHATLYWYQQILGQGPKLLIQFQNNGVVDDSQLPKDRFSAERLKGVDSTLKIQPAKLEDSAVYLCASSSGQNTVELFFGEGSRLTVL.

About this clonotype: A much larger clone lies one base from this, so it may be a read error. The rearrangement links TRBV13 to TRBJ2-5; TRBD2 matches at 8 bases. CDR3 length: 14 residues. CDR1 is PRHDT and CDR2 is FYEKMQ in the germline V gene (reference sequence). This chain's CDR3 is CASSSGGGRETQHF. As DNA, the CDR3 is TGTGCCAGCAGCTCCGGCGGGGGGAGAGAGACCCAGCACTTC.

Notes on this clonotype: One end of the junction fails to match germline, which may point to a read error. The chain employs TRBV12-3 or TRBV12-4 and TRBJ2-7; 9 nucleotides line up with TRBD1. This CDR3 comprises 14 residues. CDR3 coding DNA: TGTGTCAGCAGTTTTGGGACAGGGAAAGGAGGTCAGTACTTC. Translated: CVSSFGTGKGGQYF.

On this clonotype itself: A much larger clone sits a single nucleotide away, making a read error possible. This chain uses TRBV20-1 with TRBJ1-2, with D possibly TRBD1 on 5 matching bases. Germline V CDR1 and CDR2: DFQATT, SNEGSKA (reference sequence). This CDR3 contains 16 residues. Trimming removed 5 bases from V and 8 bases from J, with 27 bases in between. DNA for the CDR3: TGCAGTGCTGAGGGGACGGACCCACTCCCCGGGGCCGGCTACACCTTC. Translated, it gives CSAEGTDPLPGAGYTF.

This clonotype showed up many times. CDR3 in DNA: TGCAGCACCCGCAAAAGGGGGTCCACAGATACGCAGTATTTT. It codes for CSTRKRGSTDTQYF. This chain uses TRBV29-1 with TRBJ2-3; possibly TRBD1 for D (6 bases). The CDR3 sequence is 14 residues long. Germline V gene sequence: CDR1 SQVTM, CDR2 ANQGSEA. Trimming cost V 8 bases and J 2 bases, with 17 bases left between them.

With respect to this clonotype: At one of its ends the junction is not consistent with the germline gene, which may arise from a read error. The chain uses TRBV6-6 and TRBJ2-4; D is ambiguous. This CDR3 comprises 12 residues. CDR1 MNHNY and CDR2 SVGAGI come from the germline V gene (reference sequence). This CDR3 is CAISHPRAIQYF. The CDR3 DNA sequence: TGTGCCATCAGTCACCCGAGAGCCATTCAGTACTTC.

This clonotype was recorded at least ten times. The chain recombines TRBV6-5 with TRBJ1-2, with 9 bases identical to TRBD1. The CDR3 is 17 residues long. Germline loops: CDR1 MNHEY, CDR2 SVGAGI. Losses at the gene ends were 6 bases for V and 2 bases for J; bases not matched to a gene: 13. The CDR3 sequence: CASRKSTGGDENYGYTF. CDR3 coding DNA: TGTGCCAGCAGAAAATCAACAGGGGGCGATGAGAACTATGGCTACACCTTC.

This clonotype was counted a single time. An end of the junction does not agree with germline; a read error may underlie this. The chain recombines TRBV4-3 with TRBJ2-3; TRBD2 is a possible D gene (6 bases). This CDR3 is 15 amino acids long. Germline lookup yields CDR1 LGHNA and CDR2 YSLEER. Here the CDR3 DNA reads TGCGCCGGCAGCCTAGAGGGAGGCCCCACAGATACGCAGTATTTT. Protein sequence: CAGSLEGGPTDTQYF.

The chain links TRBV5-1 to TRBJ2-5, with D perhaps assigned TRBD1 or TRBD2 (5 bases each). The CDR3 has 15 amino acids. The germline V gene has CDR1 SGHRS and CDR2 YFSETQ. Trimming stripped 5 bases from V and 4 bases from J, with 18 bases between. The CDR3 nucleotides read TGCGCCAGCAGGCCTGCTTATGGGGGTGGAGAGACCCAGTACTTC. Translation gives CASRPAYGGGETQYF.

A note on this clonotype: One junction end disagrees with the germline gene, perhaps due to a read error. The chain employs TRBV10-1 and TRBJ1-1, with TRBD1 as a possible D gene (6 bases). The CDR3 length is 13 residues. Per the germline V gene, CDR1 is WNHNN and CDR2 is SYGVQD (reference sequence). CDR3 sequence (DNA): TGCGCCATCAGTGAACAGGGTAAGACCGAAGCTTTCTTT. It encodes CAISEQGKTEAFF.

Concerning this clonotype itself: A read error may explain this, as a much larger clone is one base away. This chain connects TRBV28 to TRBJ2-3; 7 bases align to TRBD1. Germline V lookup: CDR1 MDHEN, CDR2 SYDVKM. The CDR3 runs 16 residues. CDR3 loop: CAGSSSTGVAPDTQYF. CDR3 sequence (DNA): TGTGCCGGCAGTTCTAGTACAGGGGTGGCCCCAGATACGCAGTATTTT.

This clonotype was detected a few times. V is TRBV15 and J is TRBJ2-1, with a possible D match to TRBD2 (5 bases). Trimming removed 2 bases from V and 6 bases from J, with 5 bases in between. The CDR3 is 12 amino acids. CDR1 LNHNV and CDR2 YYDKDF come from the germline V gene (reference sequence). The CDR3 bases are TGTGCCACCAGCAGAACTAGCAATGAGCAGTTCTTC. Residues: CATSRTSNEQFF. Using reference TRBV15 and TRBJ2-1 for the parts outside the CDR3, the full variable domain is DAMVIQNPRYQVTQFGKPVTLSCSQTLNHNVMYWYQQKSSQAPKLLFHYYDKDFNNEADTPDNFQSRRPNTSFCFLDIRSPGLGDTAMYLCATSRTSNEQFFGPGTRLTVL.

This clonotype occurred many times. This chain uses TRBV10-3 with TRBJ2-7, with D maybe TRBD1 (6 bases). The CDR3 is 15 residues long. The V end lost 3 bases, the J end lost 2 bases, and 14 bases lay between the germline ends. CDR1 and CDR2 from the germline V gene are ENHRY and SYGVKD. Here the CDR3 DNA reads TGTGCCATCAGTGACCAGACAGGTTCCGCCTACGAGCAGTACTTC. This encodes CAISDQTGSAYEQYF.

The CDR3 coding sequence is TGCGCCAGCAGCTCCGGACAGAGTTACAATGAACAGTACTTC. This sequence encodes CASSSGQSYNEQYF. V and J are TRBV5-1 and TRBJ2-1; D might be TRBD1 (6 bases). TRBJ2-7 matches the DNA end more closely, so the J call is doubtful. Germline assignment: CDR1 SGHRS and CDR2 YFSETQ. The CDR3 has 14 residues.

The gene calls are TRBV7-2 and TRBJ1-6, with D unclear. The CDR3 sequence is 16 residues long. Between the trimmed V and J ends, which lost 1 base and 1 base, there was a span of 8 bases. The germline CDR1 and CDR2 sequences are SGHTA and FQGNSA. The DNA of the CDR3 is TGTGCCAGCAGCTTAGGCCTCGGTTCCTATAATTCACCCCTCCACTTT. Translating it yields CASSLGLGSYNSPLHF.

The CDR3 DNA is TGTGCCAGCAGTATTAGCGGGAGTTGGACCCAGGAGCTGTTTTTT. Translating it yields CASSISGSWTQELFF. V and J are TRBV6-6 and TRBJ2-2; 9 positions match TRBD2. CDR1 is MNHNY, CDR2 SVGAGI, per germline (reference sequence). V shed 5 bases, J shed 10 bases, and the junction held 11 bases outside the gene matches. The CDR3 consists of 15 residues.

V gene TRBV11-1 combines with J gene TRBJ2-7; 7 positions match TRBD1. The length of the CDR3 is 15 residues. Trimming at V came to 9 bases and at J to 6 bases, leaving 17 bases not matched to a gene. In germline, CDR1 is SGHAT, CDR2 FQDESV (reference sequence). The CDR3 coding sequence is TGTGCCAGGAGCACCGCGGAACAGGGGCGTTGCGAGCAGTACTTC. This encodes CARSTAEQGRCEQYF.

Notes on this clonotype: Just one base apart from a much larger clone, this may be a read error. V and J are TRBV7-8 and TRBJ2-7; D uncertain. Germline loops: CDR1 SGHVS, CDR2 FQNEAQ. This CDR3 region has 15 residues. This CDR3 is CAISASETKVYEQYF. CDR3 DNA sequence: TGTGCCATCAGCGCGTCCGAGACAAAAGTCTACGAGCAGTACTTC.

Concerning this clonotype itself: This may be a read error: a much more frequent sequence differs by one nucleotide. The DNA of the CDR3 is TGTGCCATCAGTTCGTCAGGGAACTATGGCTACACCTTC. This codes for CAISSSGNYGYTF. The chain carries TRBV28 and TRBJ1-2; D is possibly TRBD1 (5 bases). Germline CDR1 MDHEN, CDR2 SYDVKM. CDR3 length equals 13 residues.